Below are 16 T cell receptor beta chains sequenced from a single sample in a study of blood T cell repertoires in COVID-19. The method was immunoSEQ multiplex PCR; TCRdb's version includes in-frame clones alone and lacks a portion of them. Here the sample spans about 230,000 clones, about 90% being singletons. The sequenced sample consisted of peripheral blood. The receptor source for this set is a man younger than 45 with COVID-19, enrolled during active disease.

The chain recombines TRBV5-1 with TRBJ1-2; D gene uncertain. Trimming left V 4 bases short and J 8 bases short, with 27 bases between. This CDR3 is built from 17 residues. Per the germline V gene, CDR1 is SGHRS and CDR2 is YFSETQ. The CDR3 coding sequence is TGCGCCAGCAGCCTTGGCTTGTCAAATCAAGTCTCATGGGGCTACACCTTC. It is translated as CASSLGLSNQVSWGYTF.

The chain uses TRBV6-6 and TRBJ1-5; D gene uncertain. This CDR3 has 16 amino acids. CDR1 MNHNY and CDR2 SVGAGI come from the germline V gene (reference sequence). The V and J ends lost 2 bases and 0 bases respectively, with 11 bases between them. The CDR3 DNA reads TGTGCCAGCAGTTACAGCCAAGATTATAGCAATCAGCCCCAGCATTTT. Amino acids: CASSYSQDYSNQPQHF.

The chain couples TRBV5-3 to TRBJ2-5, with TRBD1 matching 8 bases. TRBV5-3 is identified as an open reading frame with a role that is uncertain. The CDR3 has 14 residues. The ends lost 3 bases at V and 6 bases at J; junction bases unmatched: 7. DNA of the CDR3: TGTGCCAGAAGCTCCCAGGGGGCCGGGAAGACCCAGTACTTC. Protein sequence: CARSSQGAGKTQYF.

V is TRBV7-2 and J is TRBJ1-1; D perhaps matches TRBD1 (6 bases). The CDR3 contains 14 residues. V shed 6 bases and J shed 2 bases, with 13 bases lying between them. CDR1 and CDR2 from the germline V gene are SGHTA and FQGNSA. The CDR3 spells CASRSDSVNTEAFF. The CDR3 DNA reads as TGTGCCAGCAGGTCGGACAGCGTTAACACTGAAGCTTTCTTT.

This sequence joins TRBV4-3 and TRBJ1-3; TRBD1 matches at 10 bases. Unmatched junction bases numbered 10, after V lost 3 bases and J lost 8 bases. Germline V gene lookup returns CDR1 LGHNA and CDR2 YSLEER. This CDR3 is built from 16 residues. The CDR3 coding sequence is TGCGCCAGCAGCCAGGGGACAGGGGCACTTTCGGACACCATATATTTT. Amino acids: CASSQGTGALSDTIYF.

DNA for the CDR3: TGTGCCACCACTCGGACATTAGGAGCCGGGGAGCTGTTTTTT. It specifies CATTRTLGAGELFF. The chain combines TRBV15 with TRBJ2-2; tentatively, D is TRBD1 (5 bases). The ends were cut back, 7 bases at V and 6 bases at J, with 15 bases in the middle. The CDR3 covers 14 residues. Germline CDR1 LNHNV, CDR2 YYDKDF (reference sequence).

The chain joins TRBV4-1 to TRBJ1-1; D may be TRBD1 (6 bases). The V gene lost 3 bases and the J gene lost 5 bases, with 13 bases spanning the gap. CDR1 is MGHRA, CDR2 YSYEKL, per germline. This CDR3 has 14 amino acids. The CDR3 protein is CASSQGGGRTEAFF. CDR3 coding DNA: TGCGCCAGCAGCCAGGGCGGGGGGCGGACTGAAGCTTTCTTT.

The genes are TRBV9 and TRBJ2-2; 8 positions agree with TRBD2. V lost 0 bases, J lost 1 base, and 2 bases stayed unmatched. Germline lookup yields CDR1 SGDLS and CDR2 YYNGEE. The CDR3 loop spans 16 amino acids. CDR3 sequence (DNA): TGTGCCAGCAGCGTAGACGCGGGAGGGAACACCGGGGAGCTGTTTTTT. Residues: CASSVDAGGNTGELFF.

The CDR3, as DNA: TGTGCCAGCAGCTTAGCGACACAGGGAAGGGGGTCTGAAGCTTTCTTT. Translated, it gives CASSLATQGRGSEAFF. This rearrangement joins TRBV7-2 to TRBJ1-1, with TRBD1 as a possible D gene (6 bases). Germline loops: CDR1 SGHTA, CDR2 FQGNSA. Between the trimmed V and J ends, which lost 0 bases and 6 bases, there was a span of 17 bases. The CDR3 runs 16 residues. The variable domain in full, with the rest retrieved from reference TRBV7-2 and TRBJ1-1, is GAGVSQSPSNKVTEKGKDVELRCDPISGHTALYWYRQSLGQGLEFLIYFQGNSAPDKSGLPSDRFSAERTGGSVSTLTIQRTQQEDSAVYLCASSLATQGRGSEAFFGQGTRLTVV.

The chain recombines TRBV19 with TRBJ2-2; TRBD1 aligns across 7 bases. V shed 1 base and J 5 bases; nucleotides not matched to a gene: 16. Germline V gene lookup returns CDR1 LNHDA and CDR2 SQIVND (reference sequence). This CDR3 is 19 amino acids long. The CDR3 protein is CASSIGYRPETGWTGELFF. CDR3 DNA: TGTGCCAGTAGTATAGGTTACAGGCCCGAGACAGGGTGGACCGGGGAGCTGTTTTTT.

The chain uses TRBV4-1 and TRBJ2-2, with 7 bases fitting TRBD2. This CDR3 spans 16 amino acids. Trimming at V came to 0 bases and at J to 3 bases, leaving 4 bases not matched to a gene. CDR1 and CDR2 from the germline V gene are MGHRA and YSYEKL. The CDR3 loop reads CASSQEEAGYTGELFF. CDR3 DNA sequence: TGCGCCAGCAGCCAAGAAGAAGCGGGGTACACCGGGGAGCTGTTTTTT.

The gene calls are TRBV15 and TRBJ1-4; tentative D call: TRBD1 (5 bases). The V gene lost 1 base and the J gene lost 7 bases, with 10 bases spanning the gap. Per the germline V gene, CDR1 is LNHNV and CDR2 is YYDKDF (reference sequence). CDR3 length: 14 amino acids. The CDR3 DNA sequence: TGTGCCACCAGCAGAGGCGGGGGGGGTGAAAAACTGTTTTTT. It yields the protein CATSRGGGGEKLFF.

The chain uses TRBV6-5 and TRBJ1-2; 11 nucleotides align to TRBD1. V lost 1 base to trimming and J lost 12 bases; unmatched junction nucleotides: 4. Germline CDR1 and CDR2: MNHEY and SVGAGI. The CDR3 is 13 amino acids. CDR3 bases: TGTGCCAGCAGTTACTTGGGACAGGGGGGCAACACCTTC. Translated, it gives CASSYLGQGGNTF.

This clone was seen once. The CDR3 DNA follows: TGTGCCAGCAGTTTAAGGGGTTTTAACTATGGCTACACCTTC. Its protein product is CASSLRGFNYGYTF. This sequence joins TRBV27 and TRBJ1-2, with TRBD1 as a possible D gene (5 bases). Trimming cost V 2 bases and J 1 base, with 8 bases left between them. The CDR3 extends over 14 amino acids. CDR1 is MNHEY and CDR2 is SMNVEV in the germline V gene (reference sequence).

This clone was counted once. The rearrangement links TRBV19 to TRBJ1-6; D unclear. The CDR3 extends over 14 amino acids. Trimming left V 3 bases short and J 9 bases short, with 12 bases between. CDR1 is LNHDA, CDR2 SQIVND, per germline (reference sequence). The CDR3 spells CASSIGGKVSPLHF. For the CDR3, the DNA is TGTGCCAGTAGTATCGGAGGGAAGGTTTCACCCCTCCACTTT.

The V call is TRBV25-1, the J call TRBJ1-6; TRBD1 is a possible D gene (6 bases). Looked up from germline, CDR1 is MGHDK and CDR2 is SYGVNS. The CDR3 has 17 residues. Trimming shortened V by 4 bases and J by 2 bases, and 15 bases separated the two germline ends. The CDR3 nucleotides are TGTGCCAGCAGTGCCGGACAGAGCGGCACCTATAATTCACCCCTCCACTTT. Translation: CASSAGQSGTYNSPLHF.